The 30 T cell receptor beta chains presented below share a single source sample, sequenced in a study of cytomegalovirus exposure and HLA in healthy donors (dated by TCRdb to 2017 to 2019). Library method: the immunoSEQ multiplex PCR assay. The multiplex PCR relied on a mix of 60 forward primers for TCR Vbeta segments and 13 reverse primers for TCR Jbeta segments. Held by TCRdb, this immuneACCESS table contains in-frame sequences only and omits some clones. Under half of the omission traces to an unresolved V gene where checked; the cause of the rest is unknown. The sample profile shows about 130,000 clones; roughly a tenth of them were found once. Of the sample, approximately 4.5% is held by the ten largest clones. Sequences were obtained from PBMCs. The receptors shown here come from a woman between 18 and 29 years old in good health and CMV-seropositive.

J is TRBJ2-1 and V is TRBV7-9; D is unresolved. The CDR3 length is 12 residues. Trimming removed 5 bases at V and 9 bases at J, with 11 bases between. Germline V CDR1 and CDR2: SEHNR, FQNEAQ (reference sequence). CDR3 region: CASSPSLVEQFF. The CDR3 bases are TGTGCCAGCAGCCCCTCCCTCGTTGAGCAGTTCTTC.

The chain has TRBV30 and TRBJ2-7; D is perhaps TRBD1 (6 bases). The germline V gene has CDR1 GTSNPN and CDR2 SVGIG (reference sequence). Trimming stripped 2 bases from V and 7 bases from J, with 12 bases between. The CDR3 runs to 12 residues. The CDR3 is CAWSHTTGEQYF. CDR3 DNA: TGTGCCTGGAGTCATACAACAGGGGAGCAGTACTTC.

The chain combines TRBV5-5 with TRBJ1-1; D gene uncertain. V lost 7 bases and J lost 1, with 11 bases in between. The CDR3 covers 13 residues. Germline CDR1 SGHKS, CDR2 YYEKEE (reference sequence). CDR3 coding DNA: TGTGCCAGCCAAGGCCGGGGGAACACTGAAGCTTTCTTT. This codes for CASQGRGNTEAFF.

V usage is TRBV19 and J usage is TRBJ2-3, with a possible D match to TRBD2 (5 bases). The CDR3 extends over 13 amino acids. Trimming left V 6 bases short and J 0 bases short, with 7 bases between. Germline V gives CDR1 LNHDA, CDR2 SQIVND (reference sequence). This CDR3 is CASRDSSTDTQYF. The CDR3 bases are TGTGCCAGTAGGGACTCGAGCACAGATACGCAGTATTTT.

This clone occurred a few times. The gene calls are TRBV10-3 and TRBJ2-1, with 10 bases that match TRBD2. V lost 0 bases to trimming and J lost 5 bases; unmatched junction nucleotides: 7. This CDR3 comprises 17 residues. Germline assignment: CDR1 ENHRY and CDR2 SYGVKD. The CDR3 bases are TGTGCCATCAGTGAGTCGACGGGACTAGCGATGAACAATGAGCAGTTCTTC. Protein: CAISESTGLAMNNEQFF.

The chain is built from TRBV6-1 and TRBJ2-7; no clear D. Trimming took off 2 bases at V and 10 bases at J, with 9 bases between the two ends. CDR3 length: 11 amino acids. The germline gives CDR1 MNHNS, CDR2 SASEGT. CDR3 in amino acids: CASSEYETQYF. The DNA for the CDR3 is TGTGCCAGCAGTGAATACGAGACACAGTACTTC.

This clone was seen a few times. V usage is TRBV6-1 and J usage is TRBJ2-1; tentatively, D is TRBD2 (6 bases). The CDR3 runs 13 residues. Trimming took 3 bases from V and 5 from J, leaving 8 bases between them. Germline lookup yields CDR1 MNHNS and CDR2 SASEGT. Written as DNA, the CDR3 is TGTGCCAGCAGTGAGCGGGAAAACAATGAGCAGTTCTTC. It yields the protein CASSERENNEQFF.

The chain is built from TRBV5-6 and TRBJ2-7, with 10 positions matching TRBD2. V lost 0 bases, J lost 2 bases, and 2 bases stayed unmatched. This CDR3 is built from 15 residues. From germline, CDR1 is SGHDT and CDR2 YYEEEE. The CDR3 here is CASSLGLAGAYEQYF. The CDR3 DNA is TGTGCCAGCAGCTTGGGTCTAGCGGGGGCCTACGAGCAGTACTTC.

The rearrangement links TRBV5-6 to TRBJ2-1, with D unclear. The CDR3 covers 12 residues. Per germline, CDR1 SGHDT and CDR2 YYEEEE. V lost 1 base and J 10 bases, leaving 9 bases between the germline ends. For the CDR3, the DNA is TGTGCCAGCAGCTTGCTTACCCAGGAGCAGTTCTTC. This sequence encodes CASSLLTQEQFF.

Only a few counts were recorded for this clone. The rearrangement uses TRBV6-1 and TRBJ2-1; a weak D match, TRBD1 (6 bases). Germline CDR1 and CDR2: MNHNS and SASEGT. The CDR3 covers 15 residues. The V and J ends lost 0 bases and 0 bases respectively, with 6 bases between them. The CDR3 loop is CASSEAGGSYNEQFF. CDR3 nucleotides: TGTGCCAGCAGTGAAGCAGGGGGCTCCTACAATGAGCAGTTCTTC.

This clone was picked up a small number of times. V is TRBV6-5 and J is TRBJ2-2; 7 nucleotides match TRBD2. This CDR3 contains 16 residues. The V gene's germline CDR1 is MNHEY and CDR2 SVGAGI. J lost 3 bases, V lost 4 bases, and 8 bases had no gene match. CDR3 nucleotide sequence: TGTGCCAGCAGTTCCCCGGCTAGCGGATACACCGGGGAGCTGTTTTTT. Encoded protein: CASSSPASGYTGELFF.

This clone has only one observation. The genes are TRBV7-8 and TRBJ2-2; D is possibly TRBD2 (6 bases). V was cut by 7 bases and J by 5 bases, with 14 bases left in between. The CDR3 runs 14 residues. Looked up from germline, CDR1 is SGHVS and CDR2 is FQNEAQ. The CDR3 nucleotides read TGTGCCAGCAAAAGGACGGGAGAAACCGGGGAGCTGTTTTTT. Translated, it gives CASKRTGETGELFF.

To note about this clone: Other nucleotide sequences in the sample specify the same CDR3. This chain connects TRBV28 to TRBJ2-7; TRBD1 matches at 8 bases. Germline lookup yields CDR1 MDHEN and CDR2 SYDVKM. J lost 3 bases, V lost 4 bases, and 2 bases had no gene match. This CDR3 region has 13 residues. The CDR3, as DNA: TGTGCCAGCAGTTCCGGACAGGGCTACGAGCAGTACTTC. It translates to CASSSGQGYEQYF.

This clone was seen a few times. The V and J genes are TRBV27 and TRBJ2-7, with D possibly being TRBD2 (6 bases). Trimming removed 5 bases from V and 5 bases from J, with 16 bases in between. Germline values: CDR1 MNHEY, CDR2 SMNVEV (reference sequence). The CDR3 length is 14 residues. The chain's CDR3 is CASSRSRERDEQYF. The CDR3 nucleotides read TGTGCCAGCAGTCGGTCGCGGGAAAGGGACGAGCAGTACTTC.

V and J are TRBV30 and TRBJ1-5; no reliable D call. The CDR3 length is 13 residues. V was cut by 0 bases and J by 4 bases, with 7 bases left in between. Per germline, CDR1 GTSNPN and CDR2 SVGIG (reference sequence). CDR3 in DNA: TGTGCCTGGAGTGTGAAAGCGAATCAGCCCCAGCATTTT. This encodes CAWSVKANQPQHF. The full variable domain, its missing parts supplied by reference TRBV30 and TRBJ1-5, is SQTIHQWPATLVQPVGSPLSLECTVEGTSNPNLYWYRQAAGRGLQLLFYSVGIGQISSEVPQNLSASRPQDRQFILSSKKLLLSDSGFYLCAWSVKANQPQHFGDGTRLSIL.

This clone was seen more than once but under ten times. The V and J genes are TRBV11-3 and TRBJ1-1; tentative D call: TRBD1 (5 bases). The V gene's germline CDR1 is SGHNT and CDR2 YENEEA. The CDR3 runs 15 residues. Trimming took 4 bases from V and 1 from J, leaving 13 bases between them. The CDR3 DNA follows: TGTGCCAGCAGCTCAGCCCAGACAGCGAACACTGAAGCTTTCTTT. Protein product: CASSSAQTANTEAFF.

In this sample, this clone turned up a few times. The chain's CDR3 is CASSDRLGDTEAFF. CDR3 sequence (DNA): TGTGCCAGCAGCGACAGACTTGGGGACACTGAAGCTTTCTTT. The genes are TRBV2 and TRBJ1-1, with D perhaps matching TRBD1 (5 bases). The CDR3 is made up of 14 amino acids. V shed 6 bases and J shed 3 bases, with 14 bases lying between them. Looked up from germline, CDR1 is SNHLY and CDR2 is FYNNEI.

The chain employs TRBV28 and TRBJ2-1; D possibly corresponds to TRBD2 (6 bases). V was clipped by 4 bases and J by 9 bases, with 10 bases between them. Germline assignment: CDR1 MDHEN and CDR2 SYDVKM. The CDR3 has 12 residues. CDR3 nucleotides: TGTGCCAGCAGTTGGACCGGGGGTGAGCAGTTCTTC. This codes for CASSWTGGEQFF.

V and J are TRBV5-1 and TRBJ2-1; D gene unclear. The CDR3 length is 15 residues. The V and J ends lost 3 bases and 6 bases respectively, with 16 bases between them. The germline gives CDR1 SGHRS, CDR2 YFSETQ. The CDR3 sequence is CASSSSVTGFNEQFF. Here the CDR3 DNA reads TGCGCCAGCAGCTCGAGCGTCACTGGGTTCAATGAGCAGTTCTTC.

V is TRBV15 and J is TRBJ1-4, with a weak D call TRBD1 (6 bases). The V gene's germline CDR1 is LNHNV and CDR2 YYDKDF (reference sequence). The V end lost 2 bases, the J end lost 3 bases, and 10 bases lay between the germline ends. This CDR3 has 15 residues. DNA for the CDR3: TGTGCCACCAGCAGAATGGCAGGGGCTAATGAAAAACTGTTTTTT. Translated, it gives CATSRMAGANEKLFF.

This clone was observed a few times. The chain has TRBV20-1 and TRBJ2-7, with D unresolved. This CDR3 region has 11 residues. Germline V CDR1 and CDR2: DFQATT, SNEGSKA (reference sequence). The V end lost 5 bases, the J end lost 6 bases, and 11 bases lay between the germline ends. CDR3 in amino acids: CSAGRYGEQYF. CDR3 bases: TGCAGTGCTGGTAGATACGGCGAGCAGTACTTC.

This clone has more than one count but fewer than ten. The genes are TRBV7-3 and TRBJ2-3; D remains ambiguous. The length of the CDR3 is 18 residues. Trimming stripped 4 bases from V and 1 base from J, with 21 bases between. Germline-derived CDR1 and CDR2 are SGHTA and FQGTGA. The CDR3: CASSSLQEPGARTDTQYF. The DNA of the CDR3 is TGTGCCAGCAGCTCGCTACAAGAGCCTGGAGCCCGCACAGATACGCAGTATTTT.

The genes are TRBV5-4 and TRBJ2-5; 12 bases line up with TRBD2. Germline V gives CDR1 SGHNT, CDR2 YYREEE (reference sequence). The CDR3 has 16 amino acids. Losses at the gene ends were 3 bases for V and 1 base for J; bases not matched to a gene: 4. The CDR3 protein is CASSSGTSGPQETQYF. As DNA, the CDR3 is TGTGCCAGCAGCTCCGGGACTAGCGGGCCCCAAGAGACCCAGTACTTC.

This clone has more than one count but fewer than ten. The chain couples TRBV5-1 to TRBJ2-3; D not certain. Trimming pared 10 bases from V and 5 bases from J, leaving 17 bases between. CDR3 length: 13 residues. From germline, CDR1 is SGHRS and CDR2 YFSETQ. The CDR3 region has the DNA TGCGCCTCCCGAGTCGGGTTAGTAGATACGCAGTATTTT. Translated: CASRVGLVDTQYF.

V gene TRBV7-9 combines with J gene TRBJ1-2; tentative D call: TRBD1 (6 bases). The CDR3 consists of 11 residues. Germline V gene data show CDR1 as SEHNR and CDR2 as FQNEAQ (reference sequence). V shed 5 bases and J shed 12 bases, with 13 bases lying between them. The CDR3 nucleotides read TGTGCCAGCAGCCCCAGCGGGGGCAACACCTTC. Translation gives CASSPSGGNTF.

The genes are TRBV5-6 and TRBJ1-5; D may be TRBD1 (6 bases). The CDR3 runs 15 residues. Germline V gives CDR1 SGHDT, CDR2 YYEEEE. The V end lost 1 base, the J end lost 7 bases, and 15 bases lay between the germline ends. CDR3 amino acids: CASSLSFRGWQPQHF. In DNA, the CDR3 is TGTGCCAGCAGCTTGTCTTTCAGGGGATGGCAGCCCCAGCATTTT.

The gene calls are TRBV5-4 and TRBJ1-1; D gene ambiguous. This CDR3 has 12 residues. Trimming cost V 1 base and J 4 bases, with 5 bases left between them. CDR1 and CDR2 (germline): SGHNT, YYREEE (reference sequence). CDR3 nucleotide sequence: TGTGCCAGCAGCTTGCTAGGCACTGAAGCTTTCTTT. Its translation is CASSLLGTEAFF.

This clone was recorded a few times. This sequence joins TRBV28 and TRBJ1-2; the match to TRBD1 covers 8 bases. With 5 bases clipped from V and 8 bases from J, the junction kept 7 bases outside the gene matches. The CDR3 is 13 amino acids. Germline CDR1 is MDHEN and CDR2 is SYDVKM. The CDR3: CASSTGGRMGYTF. CDR3 in DNA: TGTGCCAGCAGTACAGGGGGACGGATGGGCTACACCTTC.

The genes are TRBV7-9 and TRBJ2-7; 8 nucleotides match TRBD1. The length of the CDR3 is 15 residues. With V trimmed by 10 bases and J by 3 bases, 14 bases remained unmatched. Germline CDR1 reads SEHNR; CDR2 reads FQNEAQ (reference sequence). This CDR3 is CATSLGSGTGYEQYF. The CDR3 region has the DNA TGTGCCACCTCGCTTGGATCTGGGACAGGCTACGAGCAGTACTTC.

This clone was counted a few times. The chain employs TRBV20-1 and TRBJ2-7, with D maybe TRBD2 (6 bases). CDR1 and CDR2 (germline): DFQATT, SNEGSKA (reference sequence). The CDR3 is 10 amino acids. V was clipped by 5 bases and J by 10 bases, with 12 bases between them. In nucleotides, the CDR3 is TGCAGTGCTGTTAGCGGCCGTCAGTACTTC. Protein: CSAVSGRQYF.